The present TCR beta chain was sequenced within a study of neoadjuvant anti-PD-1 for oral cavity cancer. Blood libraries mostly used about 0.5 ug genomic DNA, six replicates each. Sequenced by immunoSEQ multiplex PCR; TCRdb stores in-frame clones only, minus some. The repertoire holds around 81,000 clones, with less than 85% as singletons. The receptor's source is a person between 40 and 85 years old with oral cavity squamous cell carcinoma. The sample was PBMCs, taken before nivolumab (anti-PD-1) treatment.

The CDR3 DNA sequence: TGCGCCAGCAGTTGGACTAGCGGGACTGGGGCCAACGTCCTGACTTTC. Its protein is CASSWTSGTGANVLTF. The chain employs TRBV5-1 and TRBJ2-6, with TRBD2 matching over 12 bases. The CDR3 is 16 residues long. Germline V gene sequence: CDR1 SGHRS, CDR2 YFSETQ. Unmatched junction bases numbered 2, after V lost 5 bases and J lost 2 bases. The full variable domain, in which reference TRBV5-1 and TRBJ2-6 provide the parts outside the CDR3, is KAGVTQTPRYLIKTRGQQVTLSCSPISGHRSVSWYQQTPGQGLQFLFEYFSETQRNKGNFPGRFSGRQFSNSRSEMNVSTLELGDSALYLCASSWTSGTGANVLTFGAGSRLTVL.